The clone carrying this TCR beta chain showed up just once. The antigen is undetermined. The study ran its PCR with 60 Vbeta and 13 Jbeta primers. Produced via immunoSEQ multiplex PCR; TCRdb's table is partial and in-frame only. The sample yields 100,000 to 150,000 clones, roughly 81% seen once. This record belongs to a study of cytomegalovirus exposure and HLA in healthy donors. General study findings and limits: According to reports, the classifier identified cytomegalovirus status with high specificity and sensitivity. Researchers had no immune exposure information except CMV serostatus available.

CDR1 is MNHEY, CDR2 SMNVEV, per germline (reference sequence). There are 14 residues in the CDR3. The trim removed 4 bases at V and 3 bases at J, leaving 2 bases unmatched. This rearrangement joins TRBV27 to TRBJ2-3; 9 nucleotides align to TRBD1. The TCR sequence derives from a woman aged 30 to 39 in good health and CMV-seronegative. The sample was PBMCs. The CDR3 DNA reads TGTGCCAGCAGTTGGACAGGGGAGACAGATACGCAGTATTTT. It is translated as CASSWTGETDTQYF.